This T cell receptor (beta chain) was sequenced during a study of CD8+CD57+ T cells in acquired aplastic anemia. Study results and limitations: Patients and controls shared 25 to 35 CD8+ CDR3 sequences, highly expressed in patients.

There are many counts of this clonotype. Its antigen is undetermined. The sequenced patients had an expansion of CD8+CD57+ cells seen by flow cytometry. As a group, the patients uniformly had severe acquired aplastic anemia. Trimming removed 0 bases at V and 1 base at J, with 11 bases between. The CDR3 length is 15 residues. The V gene's germline CDR1 is SGHRS and CDR2 YFSETQ. Researchers used genomic DNA as the template to profile TCR beta VDJ and CDR3. Via MiXCR, TCRdb re-called the reads, giving one row per CDR3 protein. This table holds 310,000 or so distinct CDR3 sequences, approximately 60% found once.

This clonotype was sampled from a human donor with aplastic anemia. The source material was sorted CD4+, CD8+, or CD8+CD57+ T cells (not recorded which) from PBMCs. The chain uses TRBV5-1 and TRBJ2-7; a weak D match, TRBD2 (5 bases). In nucleotides, the CDR3 is TGCGCCAGCAGCTTGGCCGAGCGGCTGTCCTACGAGCAGTACTTC. Encoded protein: CASSLAERLSYEQYF.